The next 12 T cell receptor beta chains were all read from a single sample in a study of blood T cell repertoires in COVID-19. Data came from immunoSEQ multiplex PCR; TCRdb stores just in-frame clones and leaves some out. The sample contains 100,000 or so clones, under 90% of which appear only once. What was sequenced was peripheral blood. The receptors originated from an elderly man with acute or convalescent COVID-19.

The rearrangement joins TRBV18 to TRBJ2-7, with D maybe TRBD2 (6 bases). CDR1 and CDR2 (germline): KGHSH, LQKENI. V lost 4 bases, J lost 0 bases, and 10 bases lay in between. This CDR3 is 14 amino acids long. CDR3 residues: CASSRGLNSYEQYF. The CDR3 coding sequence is TGTGCCAGCTCACGTGGACTAAACTCCTACGAGCAGTACTTC. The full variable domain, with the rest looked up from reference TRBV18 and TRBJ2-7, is NAGVMQNPRHLVRRRGQEARLRCSPMKGHSHVYWYRQLPEEGLKFMVYLQKENIIDESGMPKERFSAEFPKEGPSILRIQQVVRGDSAAYFCASSRGLNSYEQYFGPGTRLTVT.

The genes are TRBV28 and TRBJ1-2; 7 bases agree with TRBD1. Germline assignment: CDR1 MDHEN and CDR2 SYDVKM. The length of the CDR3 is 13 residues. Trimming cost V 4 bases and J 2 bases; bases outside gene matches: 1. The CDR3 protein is CASSSGGNYGYTF. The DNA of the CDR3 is TGTGCCAGCAGTTCAGGGGGGAACTATGGCTACACCTTC.

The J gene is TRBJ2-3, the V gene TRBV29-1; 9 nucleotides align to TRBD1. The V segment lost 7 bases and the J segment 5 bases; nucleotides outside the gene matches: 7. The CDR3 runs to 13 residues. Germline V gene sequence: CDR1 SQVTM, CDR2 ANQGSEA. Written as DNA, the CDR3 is TGCAGCGGCACAACAGGGGGCAAAGATACGCAGTATTTT. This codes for CSGTTGGKDTQYF.

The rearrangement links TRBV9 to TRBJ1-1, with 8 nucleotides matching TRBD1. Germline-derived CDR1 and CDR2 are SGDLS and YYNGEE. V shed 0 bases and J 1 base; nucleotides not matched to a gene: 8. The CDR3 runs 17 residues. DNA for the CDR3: TGTGCCAGCAGCGTAGATGACAGGGGTTTTAGGAACACTGAAGCTTTCTTT. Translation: CASSVDDRGFRNTEAFF.

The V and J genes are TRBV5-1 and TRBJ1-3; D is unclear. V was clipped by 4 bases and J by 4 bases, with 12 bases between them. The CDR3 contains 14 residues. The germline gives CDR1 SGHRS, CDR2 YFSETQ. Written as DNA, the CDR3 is TGCGCCAGCAGCCCGGCACCGGGGGGAAACACCATATATTTT. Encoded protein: CASSPAPGGNTIYF.

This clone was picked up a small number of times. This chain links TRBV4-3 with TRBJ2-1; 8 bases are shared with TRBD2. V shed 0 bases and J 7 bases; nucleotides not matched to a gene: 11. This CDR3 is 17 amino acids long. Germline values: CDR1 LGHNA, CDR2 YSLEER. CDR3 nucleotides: TGCGCCAGCAGCCAAGATGATGCGGGGGGTCTTCGGAATGAGCAGTTCTTC. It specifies CASSQDDAGGLRNEQFF.

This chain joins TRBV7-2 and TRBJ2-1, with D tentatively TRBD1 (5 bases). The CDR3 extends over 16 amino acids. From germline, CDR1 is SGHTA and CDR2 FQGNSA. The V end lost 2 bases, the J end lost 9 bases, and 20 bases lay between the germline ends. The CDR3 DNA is TGTGCCAGCAGCTTATTCTTAAAGGGGTTTGACGGTGAGCAGTTCTTC. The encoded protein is CASSLFLKGFDGEQFF.

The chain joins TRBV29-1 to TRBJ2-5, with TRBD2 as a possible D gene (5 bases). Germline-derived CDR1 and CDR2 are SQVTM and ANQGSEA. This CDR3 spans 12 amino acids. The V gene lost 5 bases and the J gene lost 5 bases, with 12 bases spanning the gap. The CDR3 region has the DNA TGCAGCGTTCTGGACTGGAGGGAGACCCAGTACTTC. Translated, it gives CSVLDWRETQYF. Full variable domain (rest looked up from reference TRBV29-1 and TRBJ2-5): SAVISQKPSRDICQRGTSLTIQCQVDSQVTMMFWYRQQPGQSLTLIATANQGSEATYESGFVIDKFPISRPNLTFSTLTVSNMSPEDSSIYLCSVLDWRETQYFGPGTRLLVL.

Here the CDR3 DNA reads TGCAGCGTTGAGGGCAGGGAGGATGATGGCTACACCTTC. Its translation: CSVEGREDDGYTF. The chain carries TRBV29-1 and TRBJ1-2, with a possible D match to TRBD1 (5 bases). This CDR3 contains 13 residues. V was pared by 3 bases and J by 6 bases, with 14 bases between. CDR1 SQVTM and CDR2 ANQGSEA come from the germline V gene.

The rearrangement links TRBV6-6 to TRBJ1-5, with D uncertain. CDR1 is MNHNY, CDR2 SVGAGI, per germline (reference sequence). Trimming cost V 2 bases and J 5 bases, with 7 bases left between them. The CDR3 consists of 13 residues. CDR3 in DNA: TGTGCCAGCAGTTACGGTACTTATCAGCCCCAGCATTTT. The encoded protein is CASSYGTYQPQHF.

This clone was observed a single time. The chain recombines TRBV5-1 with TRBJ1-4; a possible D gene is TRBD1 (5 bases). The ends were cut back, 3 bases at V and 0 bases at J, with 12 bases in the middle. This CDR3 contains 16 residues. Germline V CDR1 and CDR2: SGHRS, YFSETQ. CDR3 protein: CASSWPTGATNEKLFF. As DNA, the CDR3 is TGCGCCAGCAGCTGGCCCACAGGCGCAACTAATGAAAAACTGTTTTTT. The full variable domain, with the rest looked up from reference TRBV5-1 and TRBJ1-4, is KAGVTQTPRYLIKTRGQQVTLSCSPISGHRSVSWYQQTPGQGLQFLFEYFSETQRNKGNFPGRFSGRQFSNSRSEMNVSTLELGDSALYLCASSWPTGATNEKLFFGSGTQLSVL.

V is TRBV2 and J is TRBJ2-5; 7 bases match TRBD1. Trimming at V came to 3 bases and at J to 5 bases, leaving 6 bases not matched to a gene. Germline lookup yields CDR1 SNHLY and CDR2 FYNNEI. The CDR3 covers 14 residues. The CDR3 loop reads CASSDVVQGETQYF. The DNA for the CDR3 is TGTGCCAGCAGTGATGTGGTACAGGGGGAGACCCAGTACTTC.